Below are 28 T cell receptor beta chains sequenced from a single sample in a study of T cell responses to AZD1222 COVID-19 vaccine (dated by TCRdb to the early 2020s). Library construction relied on the immunoSEQ multiplex PCR assay. TCRdb took over this immuneACCESS table, retaining in-frame rearrangements with V and J assigned. Such tables are incomplete; in checked studies, under half of the missing clones stem from an unresolved V gene, and the remainder is unexplained. The sample profile shows roughly 130,000 clones; roughly 87% of them were found once. The ten largest clones represent 1.5% of the sample. The time point label for this specimen denotes: baseline before first vaccination. This sample comprised peripheral blood, obtained on day 0 of AZD1222 vaccination. The receptors originated from an adult in good health.

The CDR3, as DNA: TGTGCCAGCAGCTTAACTAGGGACCCTCACAATGAGCAGTTCTTC. Translating gives CASSLTRDPHNEQFF. This sequence joins TRBV7-3 and TRBJ2-1; the D call may be TRBD1 or TRBD2 (5 bases each). V was shortened by 0 bases and J by 5 bases, with 11 bases between the two germline ends. Germline CDR1 and CDR2: SGHTA and FQGTGA. The CDR3 is 15 amino acids.

This clone has only a few counts. The chain joins TRBV19 to TRBJ1-3; no clear D gene. This CDR3 has 15 amino acids. Germline V CDR1 and CDR2: LNHDA, SQIVND (reference sequence). V was clipped by 4 bases and J by 0 bases, with 10 bases between them. The CDR3 region has the DNA TGTGCCAGTAGTACACTAGACTACTCTGGAAACACCATATATTTT. This encodes CASSTLDYSGNTIYF.

Only one count was recorded for this clone. This sequence joins TRBV3-1 (or the pseudogene TRBV3-2) and TRBJ1-3; D is possibly TRBD1 (5 bases). Looked up from germline, CDR1 is LGHDT and CDR2 is YNNKEL (reference sequence). The CDR3 loop spans 15 amino acids. Trimming pared 0 bases from V and 4 bases from J, leaving 10 bases between. The CDR3 nucleotides are TGTGCCAGCAGCCAAGAAGGGGCGGGCGGAAACACCATATATTTT. This codes for CASSQEGAGGNTIYF.

This rearrangement joins TRBV18 to TRBJ2-2; TRBD2 matches at 11 bases. From germline, CDR1 is KGHSH and CDR2 LQKENI. The CDR3 totals 16 residues. The J segment lost 3 bases and the V segment lost 4 bases, leaving 4 bases of the junction unmatched. CDR3 region: CASSRGTSGYTGELFF. CDR3 DNA: TGTGCCAGCTCACGAGGGACTAGCGGCTACACCGGGGAGCTGTTTTTT. The full variable domain, its missing parts supplied by reference TRBV18 and TRBJ2-2, is NAGVMQNPRHLVRRRGQEARLRCSPMKGHSHVYWYRQLPEEGLKFMVYLQKENIIDESGMPKERFSAEFPKEGPSILRIQQVVRGDSAAYFCASSRGTSGYTGELFFGEGSRLTVL.

This clone was seen just once. The chain uses TRBV2 and TRBJ2-7, with 9 bases aligning to TRBD1. Germline V gene lookup returns CDR1 SNHLY and CDR2 FYNNEI. The V segment lost 5 bases and the J segment 3 bases; nucleotides outside the gene matches: 8. CDR3 size: 15 residues. In DNA, the CDR3 is TGTGCCAGCAGTTTCCGGGACAGGGTGGGCTACGAGCAGTACTTC. This gives the protein CASSFRDRVGYEQYF.

V is TRBV6-6 and J is TRBJ1-2; weak D call: TRBD1 (6 bases). Trimming took 7 bases from V and 8 from J, leaving 23 bases between them. The V gene's germline CDR1 is MNHNY and CDR2 SVGAGI (reference sequence). The CDR3 spans 15 residues. The CDR3 loop is CASKVDAGAVGGYTF. The CDR3 DNA is TGTGCCAGCAAAGTGGATGCAGGGGCGGTCGGAGGCTACACCTTC.

As DNA, the CDR3 is TGTGCCAGCAGCCTCCGGGAAACAGGGGCCAACGTCCTGACTTTC. Encoded protein: CASSLRETGANVLTF. V is TRBV7-3 and J is TRBJ2-6; D is possibly TRBD2 (5 bases). V shed 5 bases and J shed 4 bases, with 12 bases lying between them. Germline-derived CDR1 and CDR2 are SGHTA and FQGTGA. The CDR3 is 15 amino acids.

The chain links TRBV7-9 to TRBJ2-2; no firm D call. There are 13 residues in the CDR3. Trimming cost V 9 bases and J 4 bases, with 12 bases left between them. CDR1 and CDR2 from the germline V gene are SEHNR and FQNEAQ (reference sequence). The CDR3: CARPRPGTGELFF. The CDR3 DNA sequence: TGTGCCAGGCCGAGGCCGGGCACCGGGGAGCTGTTTTTT.

The chain has TRBV3-1 (or the pseudogene TRBV3-2) and TRBJ2-7, with D unclear. The CDR3 is 12 residues long. V lost 4 bases and J 4 bases, leaving 8 bases between the germline ends. Germline V gene data show CDR1 as LGHDT and CDR2 as YNNKEL (reference sequence). The CDR3 nucleotides read TGTGCCAGCAGCCGCCGGCAGTACGAGCAGTACTTC. It encodes CASSRRQYEQYF.

The genes are TRBV25-1 and TRBJ2-2; D is unresolved. The CDR3 is 13 residues long. Trimming pared 0 bases from V and 6 bases from J, leaving 5 bases between. Germline V gene lookup returns CDR1 MGHDK and CDR2 SYGVNS. CDR3 region: CASSEYRSGELFF. The CDR3 DNA reads TGTGCCAGCAGTGAATACAGGTCCGGGGAGCTGTTTTTT. The complete variable domain, with remaining parts taken from reference TRBV25-1 and TRBJ2-2, reads EADIYQTPRYLVIGTGKKITLECSQTMGHDKMYWYQQDPGMELHLIHYSYGVNSTEKGDLSSESTVSRIRTEHFPLTLESARPSHTSQYLCASSEYRSGELFFGEGSRLTVL.

The CDR3 sequence: CASSQAQDLYTF. CDR3 DNA: TGCGCCAGCAGCCAAGCACAGGACCTCTACACCTTC. The chain links TRBV4-1 to TRBJ1-2; TRBD1 might be the D (5 bases). Per the germline V gene, CDR1 is MGHRA and CDR2 is YSYEKL. This CDR3 is 12 amino acids long. Trimming removed 1 base from V and 10 bases from J, with 10 bases in between.

The chain combines TRBV27 with TRBJ2-3, with 12 bases fitting TRBD2. The CDR3 has 16 amino acids. Trimming cost V 3 bases and J 6 bases; bases outside gene matches: 7. The germline CDR1 and CDR2 sequences are MNHEY and SMNVEV (reference sequence). CDR3 sequence (DNA): TGTGCCAGCAGTTTCGGCTCTAGCGGGGGGGCGGATACGCAGTATTTT. It specifies CASSFGSSGGADTQYF.

This clone was observed a handful of times. This chain links TRBV12-2 with TRBJ2-7; the D call of TRBD1 is as the table states it, not checked on the DNA. TRBV12-2 is a pseudogene. The CDR3 contains 16 residues. CDR3 sequence: CASRHPRDRASYEQYF. CDR3 coding DNA: TGTGCAAGTCGCCATCCCCGGGACAGGGCTTCCTACGAGCAGTACTTC.

V gene TRBV11-2 combines with J gene TRBJ2-2, with D possibly being TRBD2 (6 bases). V was cut by 0 bases and J by 5 bases, with 10 bases left in between. CDR3 length equals 15 residues. Germline V gives CDR1 SGHAT, CDR2 FQNNGV. The CDR3 spells CASSLDRGKTGELFF. The CDR3 region has the DNA TGTGCCAGCAGCTTAGATCGGGGGAAAACCGGGGAGCTGTTTTTT.

The V and J genes are TRBV7-9 and TRBJ2-3; D is perhaps TRBD1 (6 bases). The germline gives CDR1 SEHNR, CDR2 FQNEAQ (reference sequence). Trimming pared 3 bases from V and 11 bases from J, leaving 15 bases between. This CDR3 comprises 13 residues. For the CDR3, the DNA is TGTGCCAGCAGCTTCCCTCGCCCAGGGGTGCAGTATTTT. Encoded protein: CASSFPRPGVQYF.

In regard to this clone: The sample carries other DNA sequences with the same CDR3. The chain combines TRBV4-1 with TRBJ1-2; D possibly corresponds to TRBD1 (5 bases). Germline assignment: CDR1 MGHRA and CDR2 YSYEKL. The CDR3 totals 15 residues. Trimming stripped 0 bases from V and 3 bases from J, with 11 bases between. CDR3 sequence (DNA): TGCGCCAGCAGCCAAGATCGAGGGGCCGACTATGGCTACACCTTC. Translation gives CASSQDRGADYGYTF.

V usage is TRBV6-5 and J usage is TRBJ1-1; a weak D match, TRBD1 (5 bases). The V end lost 5 bases, the J end lost 8 bases, and 9 bases lay between the germline ends. Germline-derived CDR1 and CDR2 are MNHEY and SVGAGI. There are 11 residues in the CDR3. The CDR3 protein is CASSPGLEAFF. CDR3 in DNA: TGTGCCAGCAGTCCGGGACTCGAAGCTTTCTTT.

This clone was counted a few times. The chain links TRBV30 to TRBJ2-2; TRBD1 matches at 8 bases. J lost 5 bases, V lost 0 bases, and 5 bases had no gene match. CDR1 and CDR2 (germline): GTSNPN, SVGIG (reference sequence). This CDR3 is 15 amino acids long. The CDR3 DNA is TGTGCCTGGAGTGTCGGACAGGGAAGGACCGGGGAGCTGTTTTTT. This encodes CAWSVGQGRTGELFF.

This chain connects TRBV11-2 to TRBJ2-6; maybe TRBD1 (5 bases). This CDR3 has 15 amino acids. Germline loops: CDR1 SGHAT, CDR2 FQNNGV. Deletions cut 5 bases from V and 1 base from J, with 9 bases between. CDR3 sequence: CASSPRVSGANVLTF. CDR3 coding DNA: TGTGCCAGCAGCCCCAGGGTTTCTGGGGCCAACGTCCTGACTTTC.

The chain couples TRBV10-3 to TRBJ1-1; a weak D match, TRBD1 (5 bases). The CDR3 totals 13 residues. In germline, CDR1 is ENHRY, CDR2 SYGVKD. V was shortened by 4 bases and J by 2 bases, with 8 bases between the two germline ends. As DNA, the CDR3 is TGTGCCATCAGTGGGACACCAAACACTGAAGCTTTCTTT. Protein sequence: CAISGTPNTEAFF.

In this sample, this clone turned up a few times. The V call is TRBV6-5, the J call TRBJ1-5; the D gene is possibly TRBD1 (5 bases). Trimming stripped 7 bases from V and 6 bases from J, with 19 bases between. CDR1 and CDR2 (germline): MNHEY, SVGAGI. This CDR3 is built from 15 residues. The CDR3 coding sequence is TGTGCCAGCACCGCGTCCGGGACCCCTAGTCAGCCCCAGCATTTT. This sequence encodes CASTASGTPSQPQHF.

The chain is built from TRBV19 and TRBJ2-5; D is tentatively TRBD1 or TRBD2 (6 bases each). This CDR3 comprises 13 residues. V was trimmed by 8 bases and J by 2 bases, leaving 12 bases between them. The germline CDR1 and CDR2 sequences are LNHDA and SQIVND (reference sequence). The CDR3: CASRGGLQETQYF. The CDR3 region has the DNA TGTGCCAGTCGAGGGGGGTTGCAAGAGACCCAGTACTTC.

Here the CDR3 DNA reads TGTGCCAGCAGTGAACGGACAGGGCCCTACGAGCAGTACTTC. Its translation: CASSERTGPYEQYF. This chain links TRBV6-1 with TRBJ2-7; 8 nucleotides agree with TRBD1. The CDR3 has 14 residues. Trimming at V came to 2 bases and at J to 2 bases, leaving 2 bases not matched to a gene. Germline values: CDR1 MNHNS, CDR2 SASEGT.

V gene TRBV3-1 (or the pseudogene TRBV3-2) combines with J gene TRBJ1-4; maybe TRBD1 (5 bases). V was trimmed by 4 bases and J by 8 bases, leaving 14 bases between them. The CDR3 has 14 residues. From germline, CDR1 is LGHDT and CDR2 YNNKEL (reference sequence). In DNA, the CDR3 is TGTGCCAGCAGCCTTTCGGGGGGTAGAGAAAAACTGTTTTTT. As protein: CASSLSGGREKLFF.

V and J are TRBV7-9 and TRBJ1-3, with D unresolved. The V and J ends lost 1 base and 4 bases respectively, with 8 bases between them. The CDR3 extends over 14 amino acids. CDR1 and CDR2 from the germline V gene are SEHNR and FQNEAQ (reference sequence). CDR3 coding DNA: TGTGCCAGCAGCTTAGGGGAGTCAGGAAACACCATATATTTT. Translated, it gives CASSLGESGNTIYF. Supplemented by reference TRBV7-9 and TRBJ1-3, the full variable domain reads DTGVSQNPRHKITKRGQNVTFRCDPISEHNRLYWYRQTLGQGPEFLTYFQNEAQLEKSRLLSDRFSAERPKGSFSTLEIQRTEQGDSAMYLCASSLGESGNTIYFGEGSWLTVV.

The CDR3 reads CASSQGGAVDGYTF. In DNA form, the CDR3 reads TGCGCCAGCAGCCAAGGGGGGGCCGTGGATGGCTACACCTTC. The rearrangement uses TRBV4-3 and TRBJ1-2, with a tentative D call TRBD1 (6 bases). The CDR3 has 14 residues. CDR1 LGHNA and CDR2 YSLEER come from the germline V gene. V gave up 1 base and J gave up 6 bases, with 12 bases separating them.

This rearrangement joins TRBV6-4 to TRBJ1-1; 11 bases match TRBD1. In germline, CDR1 is MRHNA, CDR2 SNTAGT. The junction had 3 bases not matched to a gene; V was cut back by 6 bases and J by 0 bases. This CDR3 spans 15 amino acids. The CDR3 DNA sequence: TGTGCCAGCAGGGGACAGGGGGATGTGAACACTGAAGCTTTCTTT. It is translated as CASRGQGDVNTEAFF.

This clone came up once. This sequence joins TRBV7-3 and TRBJ1-1; tentatively, D is TRBD1 (6 bases). The V gene's germline CDR1 is SGHTA and CDR2 FQGTGA. The CDR3 sequence is 17 residues long. V was clipped by 5 bases and J by 0 bases, with 19 bases between them. The DNA of the CDR3 is TGTGCCAGCAGCGAGGGGGACCCACCTTGGGTGAACACTGAAGCTTTCTTT. Residues: CASSEGDPPWVNTEAFF. Together with reference TRBV7-3 and TRBJ1-1, the CDR3 gives the full variable domain: GAGVSQTPSNKVTEKGKYVELRCDPISGHTALYWYRQSLGQGPEFLIYFQGTGAADDSGLPNDRFFAVRPEGSVSTLKIQRTERGDSAVYLCASSEGDPPWVNTEAFFGQGTRLTVV.